This TCR beta chain emerged from a study of blood T cell repertoires in COVID-19. Looking at the study overall: The samples span acute and convalescent COVID-19 from the United States, Italy and Spain. PBMCs, B-cell-depleted T cells, or T cells were the source of the cDNA or gDNA that made up the material.

As regards this clone: Other DNA sequences from this sample encode an identical CDR3 as well.

The germline V gene encodes CDR1 KGHSH and CDR2 LQKENI. Trimming at V came to 4 bases and at J to 0 bases, leaving 4 bases not matched to a gene. This CDR3 is 15 amino acids long. Under the authors' procedure: By means of reference gene primer amplification, nucleated cell counts were estimated. Repertoires were generated with immunoSEQ multiplex PCR, while TCRdb's copy carries only in-frame clones and drops some. Clonal size and the V and J genes are those of that table, whereas D and trimming came from the DNA. Of about 250,000 clones listed, 80% to 90% are singletons. This clonotype was obtained from a woman aged 30 to 39 with acute COVID-19. The rearrangement links TRBV18 to TRBJ2-7; 9 nucleotides align to TRBD1. Sequencing was done on a sample of PBMCs or T cells enriched from blood (not recorded which). CDR3 loop: CASSLGQGSSYEQYF. Written as DNA, the CDR3 is TGTGCCAGCTCACTGGGACAGGGTTCCTCCTACGAGCAGTACTTC.